One and the same sample provided the 27 T cell receptor beta chains below, sequenced in a study of shared clonotypes between healthy human individuals. Using immunoSEQ multiplex PCR, the repertoire was profiled, and TCRdb retains in-frame clones only, with some absent. The repertoire includes about 340,000 clones, around 67% of them detected once, and around 9.3% sits in the top ten. Sample: memory CD4+ T cells sorted from blood. Sample subset: CD45RA-negative fraction. The receptors stem from a young man in good health.

This clone was counted only a few times. The J gene is TRBJ2-3, the V gene TRBV14, with a weak D call TRBD2 (5 bases). The germline V gene has CDR1 SGHDN and CDR2 FVKESK. This CDR3 has 13 residues. The V end lost 1 base, the J end lost 12 bases, and 14 bases lay between the germline ends. For the CDR3, the DNA is TGTGCCAGCAGCCAAGTCCGCCGGACTCACCAGTATTTT. Translated, it gives CASSQVRRTHQYF.

CDR3 protein: CASSRYPGELFF. The CDR3 DNA is TGCGCCAGCAGCCGCTATCCCGGGGAGCTGTTTTTT. The chain recombines TRBV4-1 with TRBJ2-2; no clear D. The CDR3 contains 12 residues. CDR1 and CDR2 (germline): MGHRA, YSYEKL. With 4 bases removed from V and 6 bases from J, the gap between germline ends came to 6 bases.

The chain joins TRBV10-3 to TRBJ2-3, with 8 bases matching TRBD1. The CDR3 consists of 16 residues. V shed 5 bases, J shed 0 bases, and the junction held 7 bases outside the gene matches. The germline V gene encodes CDR1 ENHRY and CDR2 SYGVKD. For the CDR3, the DNA is TGTGCCATCAGTAAAGACAGGGGATCTAGCACAGATACGCAGTATTTT. It yields the protein CAISKDRGSSTDTQYF.

This clone occurred once. The chain has TRBV7-9 and TRBJ1-3; unclear D gene. V was cut by 2 bases and J by 7 bases, with 0 bases left in between. The CDR3 is 10 amino acids. Germline CDR1 reads SEHNR; CDR2 reads FQNEAQ (reference sequence). The CDR3 DNA reads TGTGCCAGCAGCTTAAACACCATATATTTT. Translated: CASSLNTIYF.

The genes are TRBV11-2 and TRBJ2-1; D not certain. Trimming stripped 1 base from V and 8 bases from J, with 9 bases between. Germline V gene lookup returns CDR1 SGHAT and CDR2 FQNNGV. This CDR3 comprises 13 residues. The CDR3 DNA sequence: TGTGCCAGCAGCTTAGTTTCCCCAGATGAGCAGTTCTTC. The encoded protein is CASSLVSPDEQFF.

This clone was counted at least ten times. The chain combines TRBV19 with TRBJ2-1; D perhaps matches TRBD1 (5 bases). The CDR3 extends over 12 amino acids. Germline lookup yields CDR1 LNHDA and CDR2 SQIVND (reference sequence). The ends were cut back, 3 bases at V and 6 bases at J, with 6 bases in the middle. The CDR3 protein is CASSIRVNEQFF. The CDR3 DNA follows: TGTGCCAGTAGTATCAGGGTCAATGAGCAGTTCTTC.

This chain links TRBV10-3 with TRBJ1-5; D is unclear. CDR3 length: 13 amino acids. V was cut by 4 bases and J by 1 base, with 5 bases left in between. Germline-derived CDR1 and CDR2 are ENHRY and SYGVKD. This chain's CDR3 is CAISALSNQPQHF. In nucleotides, the CDR3 is TGTGCCATCAGTGCCCTAAGCAATCAGCCCCAGCATTTT.

The V call is TRBV7-7, the J call TRBJ2-1; perhaps TRBD2 as D (5 bases). V lost 5 bases and J lost 4, with 15 bases in between. The CDR3 has 15 residues. Germline-derived CDR1 and CDR2 are SSHAT and FNYEAQ (reference sequence). CDR3 DNA sequence: TGTGCCAGCAGCCCCGGGATTCAAACATACAATGAGCAGTTCTTC. It codes for CASSPGIQTYNEQFF.

CDR3: CASSRGASPEQYF. The CDR3 bases are TGTGCCAGCAGCCGCGGGGCTAGTCCCGAGCAGTACTTC. The chain has TRBV5-4 and TRBJ2-7; D is perhaps TRBD2 (6 bases). Germline values: CDR1 SGHNT, CDR2 YYREEE (reference sequence). The ends were cut back, 4 bases at V and 6 bases at J, with 14 bases in the middle. The CDR3 loop spans 13 amino acids.

At least ten counts were recorded for this clone. This CDR3 reads CASSEALFRSRYNEQFF. The CDR3 DNA reads as TGTGCCAGCAGTGAAGCGCTTTTTCGTAGTAGGTACAATGAGCAGTTCTTC. The gene calls are TRBV6-1 and TRBJ2-1, with unresolved D. CDR3 length equals 17 residues. V shed 0 bases and J shed 4 bases, with 16 bases lying between them. Germline V gene lookup returns CDR1 MNHNS and CDR2 SASEGT.

The V gene is TRBV30, the J gene TRBJ1-5; D remains unclear. There are 14 residues in the CDR3. Germline V CDR1 and CDR2: GTSNPN, SVGIG (reference sequence). The V end lost 2 bases, the J end lost 7 bases, and 15 bases lay between the germline ends. The CDR3 region has the DNA TGTGCCTGGAGTCACCCCGGAGGGTACCAGCCCCAGCATTTT. Residues: CAWSHPGGYQPQHF.

In this sample, this clone turned up a few times. The rearrangement links TRBV5-6 to TRBJ1-2; the D is unclear. Germline V gene sequence: CDR1 SGHDT, CDR2 YYEEEE. The CDR3 has 14 residues. Trimming took 0 bases from V and 7 from J, leaving 13 bases between them. The chain's CDR3 is CASSLARGFSGYTF. DNA for the CDR3: TGTGCCAGCAGCTTGGCCAGAGGGTTCTCTGGCTACACCTTC. The whole variable domain, remainder taken from reference TRBV5-6 and TRBJ1-2, is DAGVTQSPTHLIKTRGQQVTLRCSPKSGHDTVSWYQQALGQGPQFIFQYYEEEERQRGNFPDRFSGHQFPNYSSELNVNALLLGDSALYLCASSLARGFSGYTFGSGTRLTVV.

The sample holds a few counts of this clone. The rearrangement uses TRBV11-3 and TRBJ2-3; D remains ambiguous. The CDR3 spans 15 residues. Germline assignment: CDR1 SGHNT and CDR2 YENEEA. The V end was cut by 8 bases, the J end by 3 bases, with 18 bases between. This CDR3 reads CASGYGLLLTDTQYF. The CDR3 coding sequence is TGTGCCAGCGGGTACGGGCTGCTATTAACAGATACGCAGTATTTT.

This CDR3 is CASSLNGYGYTF. Written as DNA, the CDR3 is TGTGCCAGCAGCTTAAACGGCTATGGCTACACCTTC. The chain couples TRBV7-2 to TRBJ1-2; D is unclear. Per germline, CDR1 SGHTA and CDR2 FQGNSA. V lost 2 bases and J lost 4, with 5 bases in between. The CDR3 sequence is 12 residues long.

This chain uses TRBV5-1 with TRBJ2-3; 8 bases agree with TRBD2. J gave up 6 bases and V 2 bases, and 8 bases lay outside the gene matches. This CDR3 contains 15 residues. Germline-derived CDR1 and CDR2 are SGHRS and YFSETQ. CDR3 nucleotide sequence: TGCGCCAGCAGCTTCACCGGGACTAGTGAGGATACGCAGTATTTT. Translating gives CASSFTGTSEDTQYF.

This clone has only a few counts. The gene calls are TRBV9 and TRBJ2-3; 10 nucleotides align to TRBD2. The CDR3 contains 16 residues. Germline assignment: CDR1 SGDLS and CDR2 YYNGEE. V shed 3 bases and J 2 bases; nucleotides not matched to a gene: 6. The DNA of the CDR3 is TGTGCCAGCAGCGGATTAAGCGGGAGGGCCACAGATACGCAGTATTTT. Amino acid sequence: CASSGLSGRATDTQYF. Filled out from reference TRBV9 and TRBJ2-3, the complete variable domain reads DSGVTQTPKHLITATGQRVTLRCSPRSGDLSVYWYQQSLDQGLQFLIQYYNGEERAKGNILERFSAQQFPDLHSELNLSSLELGDSALYFCASSGLSGRATDTQYFGPGTRLTVL.

This clone has only one observation. The CDR3 DNA sequence: TGTGCCACGGCGGCGACAAGACCCTCCTACGAGCAGTACTTC. It is translated as CATAATRPSYEQYF. The chain joins TRBV25-1 to TRBJ2-5; D is undetermined. The tail of the sequence fits TRBJ2-7 better, so the J call may be wrong. Looked up from germline, CDR1 is MGHDK and CDR2 is SYGVNS. The CDR3 totals 14 residues.

This clone was found once. The V gene is TRBV6-6, the J gene TRBJ2-7; 7 bases align to TRBD1. Germline loops: CDR1 MNHNY, CDR2 SVGAGI (reference sequence). V lost 8 bases and J lost 2; bases outside the gene matches: 9. This CDR3 contains 14 residues. In nucleotides, the CDR3 is TGTGCCAGCCTTCAAAACAGGGGAACCTACGAGCAGTACTTC. It translates to CASLQNRGTYEQYF.

This clone was detected only once. The V and J genes are TRBV30 and TRBJ1-3; TRBD1 might be the D (5 bases). Trimming stripped 0 bases from V and 4 bases from J, with 13 bases between. Germline assignment: CDR1 GTSNPN and CDR2 SVGIG (reference sequence). The CDR3 runs 15 residues. The CDR3 DNA reads as TGTGCCTGGAGTGTACCCACAGGAGTCGGAAACACCATATATTTT. This encodes CAWSVPTGVGNTIYF.

In the case of this clone: Relative to the germline gene, one junction end is altered; a read error may explain this. The chain employs TRBV5-5 and TRBJ2-5; 7 bases map to TRBD2. The CDR3 contains 16 residues. Germline CDR1 and CDR2: SGHKS and YYEKEE (reference sequence). The CDR3 region has the DNA TGTGCCAGCAGCCCAAGACTAGCCCAGGCGCAAGAGACTCAGTACTTC. This sequence encodes CASSPRLAQAQETQYF. Drawing the rest from reference TRBV5-5 and TRBJ2-5, the complete variable domain is DAGVTQSPTHLIKTRGQQVTLRCSPISGHKSVSWYQQVLGQGPQFIFQYYEKEERGRGNFPDRFSARQFPNYSSELNVNALLLGDSALYLCASSPRLAQAQETQYFGPGTRLLVL.

The rearrangement joins TRBV5-1 to TRBJ2-7; 10 nucleotides line up with TRBD2. The J segment lost 5 bases and the V segment lost 1 base, leaving 9 bases of the junction unmatched. Germline V gene data show CDR1 as SGHRS and CDR2 as YFSETQ. The CDR3 extends over 16 amino acids. In DNA, the CDR3 is TGCGCCAGCAGCTTGCCACAGCCGGGACTAGCGCACGAGCAGTACTTC. Its protein product is CASSLPQPGLAHEQYF.

This clone was detected once. CDR3 region: CASILTSGRSNEQFF. Here the CDR3 DNA reads TGTGCCAGCATCTTAACTAGCGGGAGATCCAATGAGCAGTTCTTC. The gene calls are TRBV28 and TRBJ2-1, with 11 bases aligning to TRBD2. Germline trimming cut 7 bases from V and 6 bases from J; bases unmatched to any gene: 8. The CDR3 covers 15 residues. The germline V gene encodes CDR1 MDHEN and CDR2 SYDVKM.

This chain uses TRBV6-6 with TRBJ2-1; no definite D call. Trimming removed 6 bases at V and 5 bases at J, with 8 bases between. From germline, CDR1 is MNHNY and CDR2 SVGAGI (reference sequence). The CDR3 spans 12 residues. The CDR3 DNA sequence: TGTGCCAGCAGCCAATCCGACAATGAGCAGTTCTTC. Residues: CASSQSDNEQFF.

The gene calls are TRBV7-8 and TRBJ2-2; D is ambiguous. CDR1 and CDR2 from the germline V gene are SGHVS and FQNEAQ. The V end was cut by 2 bases, the J end by 7 bases, with 11 bases between. The CDR3 loop spans 14 amino acids. CDR3 sequence: CASSLFDSFGELFF. In DNA, the CDR3 is TGTGCCAGCAGCTTATTTGATTCGTTCGGGGAGCTGTTTTTT.

This clone occurred a few times. The chain carries TRBV7-2 and TRBJ2-2, with D perhaps TRBD1 or TRBD2 (6 bases each). This CDR3 spans 14 amino acids. Trimming pared 3 bases from V and 6 bases from J, leaving 11 bases between. The germline V gene encodes CDR1 SGHTA and CDR2 FQGNSA. As DNA, the CDR3 is TGTGCCAGCAGCTTTTTGGGGGGCGCCGGGGAGCTGTTTTTT. Translation gives CASSFLGGAGELFF.

This clone has a single count. CDR3 protein: CASSLILSGANVLTF. DNA of the CDR3: TGTGCCAGCAGTCTCATCCTCTCTGGGGCCAACGTCCTGACTTTC. The V call is TRBV6-6, the J call TRBJ2-6; D uncertain. The ends were cut back, 5 bases at V and 0 bases at J, with 8 bases in the middle. The germline gives CDR1 MNHNY, CDR2 SVGAGI (reference sequence). CDR3 length equals 15 residues.

This clone has a handful of counts. V gene TRBV7-2 combines with J gene TRBJ2-7, with D uncertain. CDR1 and CDR2 (germline): SGHTA, FQGNSA. This CDR3 spans 14 amino acids. The V gene lost 6 bases and the J gene lost 2 bases, with 14 bases spanning the gap. The CDR3 spells CASRQGTVAYEQYF. CDR3 nucleotide sequence: TGTGCCAGCAGACAAGGAACAGTGGCCTACGAGCAGTACTTC.